Listed below are T cell receptor beta chains from one sample, sequenced in a study of tumor and adjacent non-tumor tissue in lung cancer. One entry per CDR3 protein, called by TCRdb with MiXCR from the multiplex PCR reads. The sample includes about 85,000 distinct CDR3 sequences, roughly two thirds of them seen just once. The sample was lung tumor tissue. These receptors were obtained from a man in his 70s with non-small cell lung cancer. Each CDR3 is given with its conserved first and last residue. D genes are given only for firm matches. Clone size appears in some rows only: once, few, many, or a class for an expanded clone.

TRBJ2-3	TRBV20-1	NA	NA	CSARSGGRSTDTQYF	TGCAGTGCTAGATCGGGGGGCCGGAGCACAGATACGCAGTATTTT
TRBJ2-1	TRBV28	TRBD1	few	CASGTRQGGYNEQFF	TGTGCCAGCGGTACCCGACAGGGGGGGTACAATGAGCAGTTCTTC
TRBJ2-3	TRBV7-8	TRBD2	NA	CANTERLAGEGTDTQYF	TGTGCCAACACTGAACGATTAGCGGGAGAAGGCACAGATACGCAGTATTTT
TRBJ2-1	TRBV20-1	TRBD2	few	CSARTSGRAMDEQFF	TGCAGTGCCAGGACTAGCGGGAGGGCCATGGATGAGCAGTTCTTC
TRBJ2-7	TRBV4-2	NA	NA	CASRRGMGNYEQYF	TGTGCCAGCAGACGAGGGATGGGAAACTACGAGCAGTACTTC
TRBJ1-5	TRBV12-3/TRBV12-4	NA	medium-sized	CASRWGGPDGNQPQHF	TGTGCCAGCAGATGGGGGGGACCCGACGGCAATCAGCCCCAGCATTTT
TRBJ2-1	TRBV24-1	NA	NA	CATGEGWSYNEQFF	TGTGCCACCGGTGAGGGTTGGTCCTACAATGAGCAGTTCTTC
TRBJ2-7	TRBV20-1	TRBD2	NA	CSALPGTRSYEQYF	TGCAGTGCCCTCCCCGGGACTAGGTCCTACGAGCAGTACTTC
TRBJ2-5	TRBV29-1	NA	many	CSVLGGETQYF	TGCAGCGTCTTAGGTGGGGAGACCCAGTACTTC
TRBJ1-1	TRBV6-5	NA	NA	CASTYSSLREGYKRGTEAFF	TGTGCCAGCACTTACTCGAGTCTGCGGGAAGGGTATAAACGGGGCACTGAAGCTTTCTTT
TRBJ2-3	TRBV6-5	TRBD2	many	CASSLPGTGGGGTQYF	TGTGCCAGCAGTCTGCCAGGGACCGGGGGGGGTGGTACGCAGTATTTT
TRBJ2-7	TRBV12-3/TRBV12-4	NA	NA	CASSALSSYEQYF	TGTGCCAGTAGCGCCTTATCCTCCTACGAGCAGTACTTC
TRBJ2-7	TRBV5-6	NA	NA	CASSLWSLDEQYF	TGCGCCAGCAGCTTGTGGTCACTCGACGAGCAGTACTTC
TRBJ2-7	TRBV11-1	NA	NA	CASSPGRTRCSYGQYF	TGTGCCAGCAGCCCTGGTCGAACCAGGTGCTCCTACGGGCAGTACTTC
TRBJ1-1	TRBV28	NA	NA	CASSPFTGLNNEAFF	TGTGCCAGCAGTCCGTTTACAGGTTTGAACAATGAAGCTTTCTTT
TRBJ2-7	TRBV29-1	NA	NA	CSVKDVISNEQYF	TGCAGCGTTAAAGATGTCATTTCCAACGAGCAGTACTTC
TRBJ2-7	TRBV4-1	NA	NA	CASSQDGRWRMAGSYEQYF	TGCGCCAGTAGCCAAGACGGTCGATGGCGAATGGCGGGATCCTATGAGCAGTACTTC
TRBJ2-3	TRBV11-3	NA	NA	CASSTRLADRQYF	TGTGCCAGCAGCACAAGACTGGCGGATAGGCAGTATTTC
TRBJ2-5	TRBV5-1	NA	few	CASSLNGGEETQYF	TGCGCCAGCAGCTTGAACGGGGGCGAAGAGACCCAGTACTTC
TRBJ2-1	TRBV4-2	TRBD2	NA	CASNQERLAEYNEQFF	TGTGCCAGCAACCAAGAGCGGCTAGCGGAATACAATGAGCAGTTCTTC
TRBJ2-7	TRBV4-2	NA	NA	CASSQEADPINSKQQYF	TGTGCCAGCAGCCAAGAAGCGGACCCCATTAACTCTAAGCAGCAGTACTTC
TRBJ2-7	TRBV11-2	NA	NA	CASGKGDGNYGQYF	TGTGCCAGCGGCAAGGGGGACGGAAACTACGGGCAGTACTTC
TRBJ2-3	TRBV11-2	NA	medium-sized	CASSLGSAGDTQYF	TGTGCCAGCAGCTTAGGCTCAGCAGGAGATACGCAGTATTTT
TRBJ1-2	TRBV12-3/TRBV12-4	NA	NA	CASSFPIRANYDYTF	TGTGCCAGCAGTTTCCCGATACGAGCTAACTATGACTACACCTTC
TRBJ2-2	TRBV29-1	TRBD2	NA	CSIGEGRSKLFF	TGCAGCATTGGGGAGGGCAGGTCAAAGCTGTTTTTT
TRBJ1-2	TRBV6-2/TRBV6-3	NA	many	CASTPFATMNYGYTF	TGTGCCAGCACCCCGTTCGCAACCATGAACTATGGCTACACCTTC
TRBJ2-7	TRBV11-2	NA	NA	CASNLTGSSYEQYF	TGTGCCAGCAACTTAACAGGGAGTTCCTACGAGCAGTACTTC
TRBJ2-1	TRBV11-1	TRBD2	NA	CVSNLPRASGSSDEQSF	TGTGTCAGCAACCTCCCGCGGGCTAGCGGGAGTTCGGATGAGCAGTCCTTC
TRBJ1-1	TRBV12-3/TRBV12-4	NA	NA	CASCHTSGRVPEAFF	TGTGCCAGCTGTCACACCTCAGGGAGGGTCCCTGAAGCTTTCTTT
TRBJ1-1	TRBV28	NA	many	CASSLKARNTEAFF	TGTGCCAGCAGTTTAAAGGCGCGGAACACTGAAGCTTTCTTT
TRBJ1-2	TRBV20-1	NA	NA	CSAWGHYVYIF	TGCAGTGCTTGGGGGCACTATGTCTACATCTTC
TRBJ2-3	TRBV20-1	NA	NA	CSARRWGRTDTQYF	TGCAGTGCTAGGCGTTGGGGGAGGACAGATACGCAGTATTTT
TRBJ2-1	TRBV6-5	TRBD2	many	CASSYGIAGYNEQFF	TGTGCCAGCAGTTACGGGATAGCGGGATACAATGAGCAGTTCTTC
TRBJ1-3	TRBV7-2	NA	NA	CASSLNGSTIYF	TGTGCCAGCAGCTTAAACGGAAGCACCATATATTTT
TRBJ2-7	TRBV11-2	TRBD1	once	CASSSPDRAEQYF	TGTGCCAGCAGCTCACCGGACAGGGCCGAGCAGTACTTC
TRBJ1-4	TRBV2	NA	NA	CASREIATNEKLFF	TGTGCCAGCAGGGAAATTGCAACTAATGAAAAACTGTTTTTT
TRBJ1-2	TRBV28	NA	NA	CTSREALRDGYTF	TGTACCAGCAGAGAAGCCCTAAGGGATGGTTACACCTTC
TRBJ2-5	TRBV4-1	NA	few	CTSSQVPGQQETQYF	TGCACCAGCAGCCAAGTGCCGGGGCAGCAAGAGACCCAGTACTTC